This T cell receptor beta chain was identified during a study of blood T cell repertoires in COVID-19 (dated by TCRdb to the early 2020s). As for the study more broadly: The collaborator samples originated in the United States, Italy and Spain and spanned the acute and convalescent phases of COVID-19. The prospective study material was composed of cDNA or gDNA derived from T cells, B-cell-depleted T cells, or PBMCs. Subjects who had been exposed to COVID-19, were actively infected with it, or had recovered from it provided the deeply sampled blood TCRbeta repertoires that made up the dataset. A freely available public database, intended as a resource for researchers studying the immune response to SARS-CoV-2, is where the repertoires were released. The samples were drawn from two sources: the first 160 participants of the ongoing ImmuneRACE study, and over 1,000 subjects contributed by 6 global collaborators. Nearly every sample came with metadata listing a de-identified subject ID, COVID-19 status, age in years and sex. Where available, HLA class I and class II types were obtained from metadata supplied by the sample provider rather than from assay-based typing. Paper-wide results and their limitations: The quantity of clinical and demographic metadata differed by source and by participant and was supplied without curation.

TCRbeta CDR3 regions were amplified from genomic DNA by means of the immunoSEQ Assay, a bias-controlled multiplex PCR. In the paper's pipeline: Within the assay, amplification of reference gene primers was used to estimate how many nucleated cells each sample contained. To quantify the absolute abundance of each unique TCRbeta CDR3 rearrangement, sequence reads were collapsed and filtered. Productive Simpson clonality was computed per sample as the square root of Simpson's diversity index over productive rearrangements. TCRdb mirrors the immuneACCESS table, restricted to in-frame sequences. Some clones are absent from its copies; in checked studies, under half trace to an unresolved V gene, and the reason for the others is unknown. That table is the source of V, J and clone size, and D and trimming were worked out from the DNA. This sample gives some 260,000 clones in total; 80% to 90% of them show up just once. The ten largest clonotypes hold about 9.4% of the sample.

One collaborating source in Seattle enrolled patients during active infection and followed them longitudinally through the course of disease. Collaborating institutions collected whole blood in K2EDTA tubes following their own protocols. Collaborator samples were shipped for TCRbeta analysis as frozen whole blood, isolated PBMCs, or DNA extracted from either sample type. A remark on this clone: Its antigen is still unknown. No per-base quality is available; no much larger clone lies one base away.

The CDR3 holds 16 amino acids from the cysteine to the phenylalanine. Of all the DNA, just the CDR3 is kept, 48 bases in frame from base 1. V trim: 6 bases; J trim: 1 base; unmatched bases: 11. From the germline V gene (reference sequence), CDR1 is LGHDT and CDR2 is YNNKEL. Sequenced input: peripheral blood. The chain was built from TRBV3-1 (or the pseudogene TRBV3-2) and TRBJ1-2, with 7 bases aligning to TRBD1. The receptor was derived from a woman aged 70-85 years with COVID-19, enrolled during active disease. The CDR3 here reads CASSPQGVGLNYGYTF. The nucleotides read TGTGCCAGCAGTCCTCAGGGGGTAGGACTTAACTATGGCTACACCTTC.